This T cell receptor beta chain was recovered during a study of T cells in Graves' hyperthyroidism and ophthalmopathy. The CDR3 length is 13 residues. The germline gives CDR1 MNHNS, CDR2 SASEGT. To note about this clonotype: The antigen is unknown. Germline and junction disagree at one end, which may indicate a read error.

Patients were excluded for uncontrolled infection, other autoimmune disease, pregnancy or lactation. Study-level findings and limits: Most clonotypes expanded in thyroid above 0.001 were likewise present in blood.

There were TCR beta CDR3 regions amplified from RNA transcripts. TCR CDR3 underwent first-round RT-PCR with the HTBI primer set. TCRdb fed the multiplex PCR reads into MiXCR, producing one record per CDR3 protein. The data hold a few hundred thousand distinct CDR3 sequences, with 18% observed a single time. This chain connects TRBV6-1 to TRBJ2-5; D gene ambiguous. The sequence derives from a young man with Graves' ophthalmopathy. Sequenced input: blood. The CDR3 sequence: CASREVGEETQYF. CDR3 nucleotides: TGTGCCAGCAGAGAAGTCGGTGAAGAGACCCAGTACTTC.